One and the same sample provided the 9 T cell receptor beta chains below, sequenced in a study of cytomegalovirus exposure and HLA in healthy donors. The primer mix had 60 Vbeta and 13 Jbeta primers. Using immunoSEQ multiplex PCR, the repertoire was profiled, and TCRdb retains in-frame clones only, with some absent. Of roughly 50,000 clones listed, 65% to 80% are singletons. Specimen: PBMCs. These receptors all stem from a man younger than 45 in good health and CMV-seropositive.

The chain combines TRBV13 with TRBJ1-4; the D is unclear. Trimming pared 0 bases from V and 0 bases from J, leaving 14 bases between. CDR3 length: 18 amino acids. Germline CDR1 and CDR2: PRHDT and FYEKMQ (reference sequence). The CDR3 loop is CASSLGWGVHSTNEKLFF. For the CDR3, the DNA is TGTGCCAGCAGCTTAGGCTGGGGAGTTCACTCAACTAATGAAAAACTGTTTTTT.

The chain recombines TRBV6-1 with TRBJ2-7; D is possibly TRBD1 (6 bases). CDR1 MNHNS and CDR2 SASEGT come from the germline V gene. Between the trimmed V and J ends, which lost 2 bases and 2 bases, there was a span of 19 bases. CDR3 length equals 17 residues. The DNA of the CDR3 is TGTGCCAGCAGTGAAATGTTCTACCCGGGACATCCCTACGAGCAGTACTTC. Translating it yields CASSEMFYPGHPYEQYF.

V is TRBV28 and J is TRBJ2-1; 10 bases align to TRBD2. CDR1 is MDHEN, CDR2 SYDVKM, per germline. V dropped 3 bases and J dropped 6; count of bases not matched to a gene: 5. The CDR3 extends over 15 amino acids. CDR3 in amino acids: CASSFSGGAGNEQFF. The CDR3 nucleotides are TGTGCCAGCAGTTTCAGCGGGGGGGCTGGCAATGAGCAGTTCTTC. The complete variable domain, with remaining parts taken from reference TRBV28 and TRBJ2-1, reads DVKVTQSSRYLVKRTGEKVFLECVQDMDHENMFWYRQDPGLGLRLIYFSYDVKMKEKGDIPEGYSVSREKKERFSLILESASTNQTSMYLCASSFSGGAGNEQFFGPGTRLTVL.

The rearrangement links TRBV2 to TRBJ1-5; D may be TRBD1 (6 bases). V lost 9 bases to trimming and J lost 2 bases, with 23 bases between them. Germline V CDR1 and CDR2: SNHLY, FYNNEI. This CDR3 is 17 amino acids long. CDR3 protein: CASTMSGLQGGNQPQHF. As DNA, the CDR3 is TGTGCCAGTACGATGAGTGGGTTACAGGGTGGCAATCAGCCCCAGCATTTT.

This clone has more than one count but fewer than ten. The genes are TRBV6-5 and TRBJ1-5; D remains unclear. Germline V gene sequence: CDR1 MNHEY, CDR2 SVGAGI. V was pared by 3 bases and J by 0 bases, with 9 bases between. The CDR3 spans 15 residues. CDR3 DNA: TGTGCCAGCAGTTATTCGCGGAATAGCAATCAGCCCCAGCATTTT. Translating gives CASSYSRNSNQPQHF.

This clone was seen a single time. The chain employs TRBV5-1 and TRBJ1-1; 12 bases are shared with TRBD1. The J segment lost 1 base and the V segment lost 3 bases, leaving 7 bases of the junction unmatched. The CDR3 spans 17 residues. The germline V gene encodes CDR1 SGHRS and CDR2 YFSETQ. The CDR3 DNA reads TGCGCCAGCAGCTCGGGACAGGGGGCCGGTGGGAACACTGAAGCTTTCTTT. It translates to CASSSGQGAGGNTEAFF.

This clone was seen a single time. V usage is TRBV4-3 and J usage is TRBJ2-1; 7 nucleotides align to TRBD2. The CDR3 is 15 residues long. V was pared by 3 bases and J by 8 bases, with 10 bases of the junction left unmatched. Germline loops: CDR1 LGHNA, CDR2 YSLEER. The CDR3 protein is CASSQPGLSRDEQFF. DNA of the CDR3: TGCGCCAGCAGCCAGCCGGGACTATCCCGAGATGAGCAGTTCTTC.

CDR3 sequence reads: CATSRGQGYYGYTF. The CDR3 DNA reads as TGTGCCACCAGCAGAGGACAGGGGTACTATGGCTACACCTTC. The genes are TRBV15 and TRBJ1-2; 8 nucleotides align to TRBD1. The V segment lost 1 base and the J segment 3 bases; nucleotides outside the gene matches: 1. Germline V gene data show CDR1 as LNHNV and CDR2 as YYDKDF (reference sequence). The CDR3 has 14 amino acids.

The genes are TRBV5-1 and TRBJ2-5, with 9 nucleotides matching TRBD1. The J call may not be correct, given that the DNA end is closer to TRBJ2-7. This CDR3 is built from 14 residues. Germline V gene lookup returns CDR1 SGHRS and CDR2 YFSETQ. In nucleotides, the CDR3 is TGCGCCAGCAGCTTTGGGGACAGGGTCTACGAGCAGTACTTC. This codes for CASSFGDRVYEQYF.